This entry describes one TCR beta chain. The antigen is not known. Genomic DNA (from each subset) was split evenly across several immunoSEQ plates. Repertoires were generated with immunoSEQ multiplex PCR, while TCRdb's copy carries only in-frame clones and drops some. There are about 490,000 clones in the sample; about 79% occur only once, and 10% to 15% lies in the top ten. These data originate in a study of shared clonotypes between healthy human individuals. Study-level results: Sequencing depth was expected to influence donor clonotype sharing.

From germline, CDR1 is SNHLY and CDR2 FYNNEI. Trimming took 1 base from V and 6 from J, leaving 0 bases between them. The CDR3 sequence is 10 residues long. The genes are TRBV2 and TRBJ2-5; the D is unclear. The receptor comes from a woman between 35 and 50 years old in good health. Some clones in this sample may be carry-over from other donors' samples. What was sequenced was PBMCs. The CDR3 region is CASSEETQYF. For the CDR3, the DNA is TGTGCCAGCAGTGAAGAGACCCAGTACTTC.